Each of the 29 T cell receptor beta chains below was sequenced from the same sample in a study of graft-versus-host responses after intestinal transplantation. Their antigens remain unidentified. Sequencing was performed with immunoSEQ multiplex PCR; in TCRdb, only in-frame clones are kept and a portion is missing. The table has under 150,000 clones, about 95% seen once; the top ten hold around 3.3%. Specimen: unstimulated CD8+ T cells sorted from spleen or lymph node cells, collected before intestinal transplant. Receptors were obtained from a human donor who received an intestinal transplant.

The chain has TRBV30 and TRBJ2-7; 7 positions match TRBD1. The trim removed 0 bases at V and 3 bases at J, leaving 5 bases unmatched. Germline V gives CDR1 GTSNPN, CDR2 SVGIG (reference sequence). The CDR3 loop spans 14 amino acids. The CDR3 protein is CAWSVVPGGYEQYF. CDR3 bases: TGTGCCTGGAGTGTAGTTCCAGGGGGCTACGAGCAGTACTTC.

CDR3 residues: CSVGAGGPGYTF. The CDR3 DNA is TGCAGCGTTGGTGCAGGCGGTCCTGGCTACACCTTC. The chain links TRBV29-1 to TRBJ1-2; D uncertain. V shed 4 bases and J shed 7 bases, with 13 bases lying between them. CDR3 size: 12 residues. Germline loops: CDR1 SQVTM, CDR2 ANQGSEA.

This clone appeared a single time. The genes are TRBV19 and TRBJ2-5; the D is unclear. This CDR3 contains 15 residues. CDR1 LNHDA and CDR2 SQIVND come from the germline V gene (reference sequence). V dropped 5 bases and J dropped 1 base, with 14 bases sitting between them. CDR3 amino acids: CASSPRAGFQETQYF. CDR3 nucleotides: TGTGCCAGTAGTCCCCGGGCAGGTTTCCAAGAGACCCAGTACTTC.

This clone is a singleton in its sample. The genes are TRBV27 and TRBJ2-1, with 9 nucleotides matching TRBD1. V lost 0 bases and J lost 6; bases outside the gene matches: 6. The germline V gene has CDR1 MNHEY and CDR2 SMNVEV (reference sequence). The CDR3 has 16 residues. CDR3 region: CASSLSMGDRVNEQFF. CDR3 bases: TGTGCCAGCAGTTTATCGATGGGGGACAGGGTCAATGAGCAGTTCTTC.

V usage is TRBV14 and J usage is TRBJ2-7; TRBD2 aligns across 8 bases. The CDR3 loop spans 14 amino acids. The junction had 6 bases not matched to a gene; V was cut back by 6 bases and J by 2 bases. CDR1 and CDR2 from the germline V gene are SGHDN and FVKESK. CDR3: CASSYLAGPYEQYF. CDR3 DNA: TGTGCCAGCAGTTACTTAGCGGGACCCTACGAGCAGTACTTC.

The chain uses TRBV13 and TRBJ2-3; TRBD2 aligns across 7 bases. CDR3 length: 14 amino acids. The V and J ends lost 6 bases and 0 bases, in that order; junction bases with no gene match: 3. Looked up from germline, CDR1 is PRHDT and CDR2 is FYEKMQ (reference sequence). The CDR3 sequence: CASRAGSSTDTQYF. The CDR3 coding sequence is TGTGCCAGCAGAGCGGGGTCTAGCACAGATACGCAGTATTTT. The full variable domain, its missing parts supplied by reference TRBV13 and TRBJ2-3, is AAGVIQSPRHLIKEKRETATLKCYPIPRHDTVYWYQQGPGQDPQFLISFYEKMQSDKGSIPDRFSAQQFSDYHSELNMSSLELGDSALYFCASRAGSSTDTQYFGPGTRLTVL.

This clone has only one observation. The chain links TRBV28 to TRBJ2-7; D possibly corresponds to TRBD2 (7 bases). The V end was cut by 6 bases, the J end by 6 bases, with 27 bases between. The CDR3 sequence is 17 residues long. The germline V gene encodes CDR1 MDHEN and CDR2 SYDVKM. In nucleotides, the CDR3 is TGTGCCAGCAGCCGATGGGAGGGGGGTATTTTGATTGGCGAGCAGTACTTC. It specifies CASSRWEGGILIGEQYF.

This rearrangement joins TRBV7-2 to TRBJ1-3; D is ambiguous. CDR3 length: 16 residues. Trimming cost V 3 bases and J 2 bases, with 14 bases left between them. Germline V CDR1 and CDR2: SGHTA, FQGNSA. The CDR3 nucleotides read TGTGCCAGCAGCTTTTTTGAGGACGGGACTGGAAACACCATATATTTT. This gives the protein CASSFFEDGTGNTIYF.

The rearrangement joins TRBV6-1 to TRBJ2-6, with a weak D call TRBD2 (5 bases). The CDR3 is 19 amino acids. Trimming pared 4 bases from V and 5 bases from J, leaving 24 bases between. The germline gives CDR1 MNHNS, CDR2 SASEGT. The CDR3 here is CASSGHGGGNKSRANVLTF. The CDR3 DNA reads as TGTGCCAGCAGTGGGCATGGAGGTGGGAACAAAAGTCGGGCCAACGTCCTGACTTTC.

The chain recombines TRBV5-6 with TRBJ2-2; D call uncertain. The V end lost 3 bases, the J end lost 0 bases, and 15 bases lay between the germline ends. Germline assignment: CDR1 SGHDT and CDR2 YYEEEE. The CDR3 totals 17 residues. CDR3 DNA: TGTGCCAGCAGCTACGGACCCAGCCGGACGAACACCGGGGAGCTGTTTTTT. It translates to CASSYGPSRTNTGELFF.

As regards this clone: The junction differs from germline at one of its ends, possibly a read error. The CDR3 spells CASSFHWVAGDTGELLF. CDR3 DNA sequence: TGTGCCAGCAGTTTCCATTGGGTAGCGGGGGACACCGGGGAGCTGCTTTTT. The rearrangement joins TRBV28 to TRBJ2-2; 9 nucleotides line up with TRBD2. Germline V CDR1 and CDR2: MDHEN, SYDVKM. This CDR3 has 17 residues. The full variable domain, in which reference TRBV28 and TRBJ2-2 provide the parts outside the CDR3, is DVKVTQSSRYLVKRTGEKVFLECVQDMDHENMFWYRQDPGLGLRLIYFSYDVKMKEKGDIPEGYSVSREKKERFSLILESASTNQTSMYLCASSFHWVAGDTGELLFGEGSRLTVL.

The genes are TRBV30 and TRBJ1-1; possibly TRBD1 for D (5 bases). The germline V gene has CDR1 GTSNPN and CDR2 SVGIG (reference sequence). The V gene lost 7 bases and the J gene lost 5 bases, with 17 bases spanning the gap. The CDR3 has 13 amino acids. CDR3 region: CAFWGTRGTEAFF. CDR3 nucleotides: TGTGCCTTCTGGGGCACCAGAGGGACTGAAGCTTTCTTT.

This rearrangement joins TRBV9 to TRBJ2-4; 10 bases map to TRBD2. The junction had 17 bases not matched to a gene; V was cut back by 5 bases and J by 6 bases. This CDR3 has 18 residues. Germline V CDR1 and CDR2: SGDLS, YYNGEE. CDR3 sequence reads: CASSVSTKREGEGNIQYF. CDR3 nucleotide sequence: TGTGCCAGCAGTGTTTCGACCAAGCGGGAGGGCGAGGGAAACATTCAGTACTTC.

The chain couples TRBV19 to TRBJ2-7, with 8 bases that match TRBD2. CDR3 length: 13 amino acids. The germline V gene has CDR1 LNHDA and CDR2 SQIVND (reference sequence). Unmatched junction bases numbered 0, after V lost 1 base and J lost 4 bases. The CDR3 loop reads CASSIAGGYEQYF. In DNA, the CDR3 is TGTGCCAGTAGTATAGCGGGAGGGTACGAGCAGTACTTC.

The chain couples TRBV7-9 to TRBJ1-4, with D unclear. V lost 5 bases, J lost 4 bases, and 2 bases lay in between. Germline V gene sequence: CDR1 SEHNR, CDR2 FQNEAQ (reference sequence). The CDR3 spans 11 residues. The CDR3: CASSNNEKLFF. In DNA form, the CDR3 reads TGTGCCAGCAGCAATAATGAAAAACTGTTTTTT.

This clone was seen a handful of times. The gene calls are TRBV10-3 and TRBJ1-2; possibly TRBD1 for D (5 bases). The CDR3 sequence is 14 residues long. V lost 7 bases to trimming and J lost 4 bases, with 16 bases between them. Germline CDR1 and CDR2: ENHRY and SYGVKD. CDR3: CAIKIAGQSYGYTF. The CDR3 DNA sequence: TGTGCCATCAAAATAGCGGGGCAGAGCTATGGCTACACCTTC.

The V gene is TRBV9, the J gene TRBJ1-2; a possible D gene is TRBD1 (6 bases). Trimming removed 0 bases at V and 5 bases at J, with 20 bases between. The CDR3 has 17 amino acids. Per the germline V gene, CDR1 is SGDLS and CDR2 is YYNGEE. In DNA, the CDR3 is TGTGCCAGCAGCGTAGAGGTTCGTGCGGGGGCGCGATATGGCTACACCTTC. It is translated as CASSVEVRAGARYGYTF.

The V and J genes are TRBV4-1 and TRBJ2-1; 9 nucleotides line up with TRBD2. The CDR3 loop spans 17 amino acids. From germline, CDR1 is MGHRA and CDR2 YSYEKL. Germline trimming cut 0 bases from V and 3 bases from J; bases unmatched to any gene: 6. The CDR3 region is CASSQEEASGDYNEQFF. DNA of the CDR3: TGCGCCAGCAGCCAAGAGGAGGCTAGCGGGGACTACAATGAGCAGTTCTTC.

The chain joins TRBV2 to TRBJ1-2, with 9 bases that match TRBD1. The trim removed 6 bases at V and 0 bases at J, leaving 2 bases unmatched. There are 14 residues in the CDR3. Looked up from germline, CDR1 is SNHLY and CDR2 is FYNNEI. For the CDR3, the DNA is TGTGCCAGCAGCGGGACAGGGTCTAACTATGGCTACACCTTC. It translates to CASSGTGSNYGYTF.

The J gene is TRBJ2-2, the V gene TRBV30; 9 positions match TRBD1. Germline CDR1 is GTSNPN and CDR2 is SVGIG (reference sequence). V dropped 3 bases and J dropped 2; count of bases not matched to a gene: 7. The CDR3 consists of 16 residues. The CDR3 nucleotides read TGTGCCTGGAGGGACAGGGGCCTTATCAACACCGGGGAGCTGTTTTTT. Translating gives CAWRDRGLINTGELFF.

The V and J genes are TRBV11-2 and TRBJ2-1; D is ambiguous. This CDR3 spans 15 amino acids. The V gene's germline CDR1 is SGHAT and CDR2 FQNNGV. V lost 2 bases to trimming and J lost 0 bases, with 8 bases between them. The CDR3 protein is CASSLTVYSYNEQFF. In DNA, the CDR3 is TGTGCCAGCAGCTTAACGGTTTACTCCTACAATGAGCAGTTCTTC.

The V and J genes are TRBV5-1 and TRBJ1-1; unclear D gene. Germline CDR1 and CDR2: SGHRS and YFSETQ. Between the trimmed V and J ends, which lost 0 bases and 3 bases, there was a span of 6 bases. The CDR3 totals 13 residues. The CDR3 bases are TGCGCCAGCAGCTTGGTTCTTGACACTGAAGCTTTCTTT. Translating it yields CASSLVLDTEAFF.

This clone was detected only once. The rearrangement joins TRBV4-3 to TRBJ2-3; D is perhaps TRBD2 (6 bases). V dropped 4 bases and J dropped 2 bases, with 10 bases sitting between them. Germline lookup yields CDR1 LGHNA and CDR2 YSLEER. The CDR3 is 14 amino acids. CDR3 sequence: CASSPGLITDTQYF. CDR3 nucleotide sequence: TGCGCCAGCAGCCCGGGACTTATCACAGATACGCAGTATTTT.

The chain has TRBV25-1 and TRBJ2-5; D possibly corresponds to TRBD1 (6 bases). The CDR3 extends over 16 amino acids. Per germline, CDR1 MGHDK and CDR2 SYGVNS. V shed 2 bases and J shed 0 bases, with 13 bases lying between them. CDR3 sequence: CASSEEFGQYQETQYF. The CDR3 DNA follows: TGTGCCAGCAGTGAAGAGTTTGGACAGTACCAAGAGACCCAGTACTTC.

CDR3 in DNA: TGTGCCAGCAGCGTAGGGGGGGACAGGGCCCAAGAGACCCAGTACTTC. It translates to CASSVGGDRAQETQYF. The genes are TRBV9 and TRBJ2-5; the match to TRBD1 covers 9 bases. J was trimmed by 1 base and V by 0 bases; bases with no gene match: 4. The CDR3 is 16 residues long. CDR1 and CDR2 from the germline V gene are SGDLS and YYNGEE. The full variable domain, completed using reference TRBV9 and TRBJ2-5, is DSGVTQTPKHLITATGQRVTLRCSPRSGDLSVYWYQQSLDQGLQFLIQYYNGEERAKGNILERFSAQQFPDLHSELNLSSLELGDSALYFCASSVGGDRAQETQYFGPGTRLLVL.

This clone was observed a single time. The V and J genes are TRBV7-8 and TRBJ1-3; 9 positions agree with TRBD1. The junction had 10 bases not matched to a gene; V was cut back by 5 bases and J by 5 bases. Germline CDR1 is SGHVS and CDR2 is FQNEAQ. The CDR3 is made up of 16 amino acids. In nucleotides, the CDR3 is TGTGCCAGCAGCGAAACCACAGGGGGCGCACGAAACACCATATATTTT. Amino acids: CASSETTGGARNTIYF.

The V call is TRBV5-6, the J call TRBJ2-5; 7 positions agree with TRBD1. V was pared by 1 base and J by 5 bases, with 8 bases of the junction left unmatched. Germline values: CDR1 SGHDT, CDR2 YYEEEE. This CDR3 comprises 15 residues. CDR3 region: CASSLRKGARETQYF. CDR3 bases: TGTGCCAGCAGCTTGCGAAAGGGGGCGCGGGAGACCCAGTACTTC. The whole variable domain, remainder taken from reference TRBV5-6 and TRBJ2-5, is DAGVTQSPTHLIKTRGQQVTLRCSPKSGHDTVSWYQQALGQGPQFIFQYYEEEERQRGNFPDRFSGHQFPNYSSELNVNALLLGDSALYLCASSLRKGARETQYFGPGTRLLVL.

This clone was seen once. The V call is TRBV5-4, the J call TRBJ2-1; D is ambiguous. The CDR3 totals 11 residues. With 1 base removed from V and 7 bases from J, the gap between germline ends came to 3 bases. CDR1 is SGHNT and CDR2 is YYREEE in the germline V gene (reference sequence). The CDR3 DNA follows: TGTGCCAGCAGCTTGATTAATGAGCAGTTCTTC. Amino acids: CASSLINEQFF.

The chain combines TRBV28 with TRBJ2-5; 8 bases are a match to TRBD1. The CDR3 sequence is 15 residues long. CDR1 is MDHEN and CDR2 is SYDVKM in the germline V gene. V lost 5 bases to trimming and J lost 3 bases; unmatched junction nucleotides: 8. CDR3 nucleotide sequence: TGTGCCAGCAGTCTCCCTCGACAGGGGAAAGAGACCCAGTACTTC. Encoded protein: CASSLPRQGKETQYF.